The rows below give T cell receptor beta chains drawn from one sample of a study of CD8 T cells in Susac syndrome. TCRdb re-called the immunoSEQ multiplex PCR reads through MiXCR, storing one row per CDR3 protein. The sample includes roughly 120,000 distinct CDR3 sequences, over 85% of them seen just once. The sample comprised CD8+ T cells from PBMCs. The receptors were sampled from a human donor with multiple sclerosis. Each CDR3 is given with its conserved first and last residue. The D gene is left open where the match is weak. For some rows the clone size is stated as once, few or many, or as a class when expanded; others skip it.

NA,TRBV7-9,TRBJ2-3,TRBD1,TGTGCCAGCAGCTTACCGGGACAGGGGATAGATACGCAGTATTTT,CASSLPGQGIDTQYF
NA,TRBV9,TRBJ2-7,TRBD2,TGTGCCAGCAGCGGAGGACTAGCGGGGGGCAGCTCCTACGAGCAGTACTTC,CASSGGLAGGSSYEQYF
NA,TRBV30,TRBJ2-1,NA,TGTGCCTGGAGTCCAGGGGTGGGGGATGAGCAGTTCTTC,CAWSPGVGDEQFF
once,TRBV4-1,TRBJ1-1,TRBD1,TGCGCCAGCAGCCAACCCGGGACAGGGGCCCCTGAAGCTTTCTTT,CASSQPGTGAPEAFF
NA,TRBV7-9,TRBJ2-3,NA,TGTGCCAGCGGCGATAAGCCGGACTCGAGCACAGATACGCAGTATTTT,CASGDKPDSSTDTQYF
NA,TRBV20-1,TRBJ1-5,NA,TGCAGTGCTAAGTACGGACAGTCTGGGAGCAATCAGCCCCAGCATTTT,CSAKYGQSGSNQPQHF
once,TRBV24-1,TRBJ2-7,NA,TGTGCCACCTCGCCGCAGTCCTCTTACGAGCAGTACTTC,CATSPQSSYEQYF
NA,TRBV19,TRBJ2-1,NA,TGTGCCAGTAGTCAAACTTGGAACCCCCATGAGCAGTTCTTC,CASSQTWNPHEQFF
once,TRBV27,TRBJ2-2,NA,TGTGCCAGCACCCTCCGGGACGCCTCGAACACCGGGGAGCTGTTTTTT,CASTLRDASNTGELFF
NA,TRBV13,TRBJ1-3,NA,TGTGCCAGCAGCTCGAGCCCCACAGAGGTCTCTGGAAACACCATATATTTT,CASSSSPTEVSGNTIYF
once,TRBV19,TRBJ1-3,NA,TGTGCCAGTAGTCCGGGGGCTGGAAACACCATATATTTT,CASSPGAGNTIYF
NA,TRBV6-5,TRBJ1-2,TRBD1,TGTGCCAGCAGTTACTCGATTTCAGGGGGCTATGGCTACACCTTC,CASSYSISGGYGYTF
few,TRBV4-2,TRBJ2-3,NA,TGTGCCAGCAGCCAAGAGGGACCAGATACGCAGTATTTT,CASSQEGPDTQYF
NA,TRBV12-3/TRBV12-4,TRBJ2-2,TRBD2,TGTGCCAGCAGTCCTCGACTAGCGGGGAGCGGGGAGCTGTTTTTT,CASSPRLAGSGELFF
NA,TRBV7-8,TRBJ1-2,NA,TGTGCCAGCAGCTTACGGGGTCTTGAGAATATGAACTATGGCTACACCTTC,CASSLRGLENMNYGYTF
NA,TRBV7-3,TRBJ2-1,TRBD1,TGTGCCAGCAGCTATGGACAGGGACCTAACAATGAGCAGTTCTTC,CASSYGQGPNNEQFF
NA,TRBV7-2,TRBJ2-4,NA,TGTGCCAGCAGCTTAAGAGGTCCAGGAGGCAAAAACATTCAGTACTTC,CASSLRGPGGKNIQYF
NA,TRBV18,TRBJ2-2,NA,TGTGCCAGCTCCCAAACAGCGATCGCGAACACCGGGGAGCTGTTTTTT,CASSQTAIANTGELFF
NA,TRBV28,TRBJ2-7,NA,TGTGCCAGCAGCCCCGTTGGCAGCTCCTACGAGCAGTACTTC,CASSPVGSSYEQYF
NA,TRBV11-2,TRBJ2-5,NA,TGTGCCAGCAGCTTGGGGGTGCGCCAAGAGACCCAGTACTTC,CASSLGVRQETQYF
NA,TRBV27,TRBJ2-3,TRBD2,TGTGCCAGCAAACAAGCGGGACGCACAGATACGCAGTATTTT,CASKQAGRTDTQYF
NA,TRBV4-1,TRBJ2-2,NA,TGCGCCAGCAGCCAATCCCCGGGTGGGTCCGGGGAGCTGTTTTTT,CASSQSPGGSGELFF
NA,TRBV4-1,TRBJ2-1,NA,TGCGCCAGCAGCCAAACGGGGAATGAGCAGTTCTTC,CASSQTGNEQFF
NA,TRBV23-1,TRBJ2-1,TRBD2,TGCGCCAGCAGTCAATCTTCAATAAGGTCATGGAGTTCCGGGGGGAACAATGAGCAGTTCTTC,CASSQSSIRSWSSGGNNEQFF
NA,TRBV9,TRBJ2-1,TRBD2,TGTGCCAGCAGCGATCCGGGACTAGCGGGAGAACCATCAGATACGCATGAGCAGTTCTTC,CASSDPGLAGEPSDTHEQFF
NA,TRBV20-1,TRBJ2-5,TRBD2,TGCAGTGCTCTAGCGGGGGCCTCAAGTGGGACCCAGTACTTC,CSALAGASSGTQYF
once,TRBV7-9,TRBJ2-7,NA,TGTGCCAGCACGCCGGGGTCCTACGAGCAGTACTTC,CASTPGSYEQYF
NA,TRBV9,TRBJ2-3,NA,TGTGCCAGCAGCGTAGGATTGGGAACAGATACGCAGTATTTT,CASSVGLGTDTQYF
NA,TRBV28,TRBJ2-7,TRBD1,TGTGCCAGCAGCCGCGCCGGGACAGGGGCCGAGCAGTACTTC,CASSRAGTGAEQYF
NA,TRBV27,TRBJ1-5,NA,TGTGCCAGCAGGAAGGGAAGCAATCAGCCCCAGCATTTT,CASRKGSNQPQHF
once,TRBV4-1,TRBJ2-5,NA,TGCGCCAGCAGCCAAAACCCAAACCAAGAGACCCAGTACTTC,CASSQNPNQETQYF
NA,TRBV24-1,TRBJ1-3,NA,TGTGCCACCAGTGAAGTCGGTGGAAACACCATATATTTT,CATSEVGGNTIYF
once,TRBV14,TRBJ2-2,NA,TGTGCCAGCAGCCTGCTCTCGAACGGGGAGCTGTTTTTT,CASSLLSNGELFF
NA,TRBV27,TRBJ2-1,TRBD1,TGTGCCAGCAGTCTGGACAGGGCTAATGAGCAGTTCTTC,CASSLDRANEQFF
NA,TRBV12-3/TRBV12-4,TRBJ2-1,NA,TGTGCCAGCAGTGGGGGGGGGCTAGGCAGCTATGAGCAGTTCTTC,CASSGGGLGSYEQFF
NA,TRBV6-4,TRBJ1-2,NA,TGTGCCAGCAGTGACTCCTCTGGGTCAGGCTACACCTTC,CASSDSSGSGYTF